Given below is one TCR beta chain in context. CDR3 size: 18 residues. CDR1 MDHEN and CDR2 SYDVKM come from the germline V gene. With V trimmed by 5 bases and J by 5 bases, 16 bases remained unmatched. The entry originates in a study of blood T cell repertoires in COVID-19. For the study at large: T cells, B-cell-depleted T cells, or PBMCs provided the cDNA or gDNA that served as material.

Recruited during active infection, patients (from Seattle) were subsequently followed longitudinally. The table came from immunoSEQ multiplex PCR; TCRdb's copy has only in-frame clones and leaves some out. The table records about 300,000 clones, 88% of them present only once. Material: peripheral blood. The clonotype originates from a woman in her 30s with COVID-19, enrolled during active disease. The chain is built from TRBV28 and TRBJ1-4; the match to TRBD1 covers 8 bases. The CDR3 region has the DNA TGTGCCAGCAGTACCCAGGGGGCCCTCGGACCCACCAATGAAAAACTGTTTTTT. It specifies CASSTQGALGPTNEKLFF.